The present TCR beta chain was sequenced within a study of OX40 agonist ivuxolimab in advanced cancers. Study findings and constraints: Researchers did not establish what antigens the expanded peripheral T cells target. CD8+ T cells showed, on average, more clonal expansion than CD4+ cells.

Of note for this clone: What it binds is unknown.

Baseline, cycle 4 day 1, and cycle 7 day 1 were the blood sampling points. V lost 4 bases and J lost 4; bases outside the gene matches: 13. In germline, CDR1 is MNHEY, CDR2 SMNVEV (reference sequence). The CDR3 has 18 residues. The data were produced by immunoSEQ multiplex PCR, yet TCRdb's version contains in-frame clones alone and is incomplete. This sample yields about 59,000 clones, of which 80% to 90% are seen a single time; about 0.41% belongs to the top ten. The TCR comes from an adult with an advanced solid tumor such as melanoma, head and neck, liver or kidney cancer. The chain carries TRBV27 and TRBJ2-7; the match to TRBD2 covers 13 bases. The material was CD4+ or CD8+ T cells sorted from blood, obtained in a trial of the OX40 agonist ivuxolimab. Here the CDR3 DNA reads TGTGCCAGCAGTTCCCCTTCCACGCAGACTAGCGGGAGGTACGAGCAGTACTTC. It specifies CASSSPSTQTSGRYEQYF.